The clone carrying this T cell receptor beta chain was seen only once. What it recognizes is unknown. The data are from a study of shared clonotypes between healthy human individuals. Study in general: The study used three CD4 naive, three CD4 memory, two CD8 naive and one CD8 memory plate per donor. Points from the study as a whole: The authors sampled blood alone, and tissue repertoires likely differ. A reduction in generation probabilities was seen for non-shared clonotypes relative to those shared by all four donors. With a few donors compared, roughly 5% of naive CD4 clonotypes were shared.

The repertoire was sequenced with immunoSEQ multiplex PCR; TCRdb's copy has only in-frame clones and lacks some. The data contain more than 550,000 clones, roughly 88% of them singletons. The clonotype originates from a man between 18 and 29 years old in good health. Some clones in this sample may be carry-over from other donors' samples. The sequenced sample was memory CD8+ T cells from PBMCs. Subset specified: CD45RO+ cells pooled with CCR7-negative TemRA cells.

The CDR3: CASSTRDILGFPGELFF. The CDR3 coding sequence is TGTGCCAGCAGTACGCGGGATATCCTCGGCTTTCCCGGGGAGCTGTTTTTT. The V gene is TRBV27, the J gene TRBJ2-2; a possible D gene is TRBD2 (6 bases). The CDR3 consists of 17 residues. V dropped 5 bases and J dropped 6 bases, with 22 bases sitting between them. The germline V gene encodes CDR1 MNHEY and CDR2 SMNVEV (reference sequence).